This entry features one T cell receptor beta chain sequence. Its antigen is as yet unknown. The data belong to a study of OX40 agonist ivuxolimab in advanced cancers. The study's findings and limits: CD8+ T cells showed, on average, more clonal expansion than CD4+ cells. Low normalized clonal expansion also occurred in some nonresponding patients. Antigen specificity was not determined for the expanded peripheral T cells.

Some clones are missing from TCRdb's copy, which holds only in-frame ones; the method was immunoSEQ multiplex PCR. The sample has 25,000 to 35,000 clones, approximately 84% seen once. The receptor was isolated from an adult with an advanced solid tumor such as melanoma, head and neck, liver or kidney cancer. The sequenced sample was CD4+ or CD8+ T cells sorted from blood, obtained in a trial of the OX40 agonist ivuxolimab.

The CDR3 bases are TGTGCCAGCAGCTTAAGTGGGAGCGCTCTGGTTGAGCAGTACTTC. This encodes CASSLSGSALVEQYF. The chain recombines TRBV7-2 with TRBJ2-7, with a weak D call TRBD2 (5 bases). Germline V gives CDR1 SGHTA, CDR2 FQGNSA. Trimming stripped 2 bases from V and 7 bases from J, with 18 bases between. The CDR3 runs to 15 residues.